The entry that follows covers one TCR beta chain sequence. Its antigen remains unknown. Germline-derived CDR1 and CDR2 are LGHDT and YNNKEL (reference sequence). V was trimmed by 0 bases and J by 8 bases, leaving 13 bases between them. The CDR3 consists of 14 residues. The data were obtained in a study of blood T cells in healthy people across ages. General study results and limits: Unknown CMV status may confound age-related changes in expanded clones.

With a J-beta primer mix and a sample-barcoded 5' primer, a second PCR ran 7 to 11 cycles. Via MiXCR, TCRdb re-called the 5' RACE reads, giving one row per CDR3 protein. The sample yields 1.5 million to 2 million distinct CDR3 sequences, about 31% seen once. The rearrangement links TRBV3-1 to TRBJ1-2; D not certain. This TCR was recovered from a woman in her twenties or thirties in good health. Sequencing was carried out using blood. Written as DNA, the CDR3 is TGTGCCAGCAGCCAAGATTACACGTCGGGGGGCTACACCTTC. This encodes CASSQDYTSGGYTF.